Listed below are T cell receptor beta chains from one sample, sequenced in a study of T cells in Graves' hyperthyroidism and ophthalmopathy. MiXCR was run by TCRdb on the multiplex PCR reads, yielding one entry per CDR3 protein. The repertoire holds some 690,000 distinct CDR3 sequences, with 15% to 20% as singletons. Specimen: blood. These receptors were obtained from a man aged 45-60 years with Graves' hyperthyroidism. CDR3s include the opening cysteine and the closing phenylalanine or tryptophan. A D gene is named only where the DNA matches it firmly. Size is omitted from some rows. Given values are once, few, many or a class for expanded clones.

j_call clone_size cdr3_length v_call d_call cdr3_aa cdr3_nt
TRBJ2-7 many 14 TRBV27 . CASRGRVDPLEQYF TGTGCCAGCAGGGGACGCGTAGACCCTCTCGAGCAGTACTTC
TRBJ1-5 . 14 TRBV28 . CASTFSGGNQPQHF TGTGCCAGCACCTTCAGCGGGGGCAATCAGCCCCAGCATTTT
TRBJ1-4 few 15 TRBV6-5 . CASSPRGAGNEKLFF TGTGCCAGCAGTCCCCGGGGCGCAGGGAATGAAAAACTGTTTTTT
TRBJ1-1 . 11 TRBV7-8 . CASSLGLSVFF TGTGCCAGCAGCTTAGGGCTTAGTGTCTTCTTT
TRBJ2-7 few 13 TRBV10-3 TRBD1 CAISGQGAHEQYF TGTGCCATCAGTGGGCAGGGGGCCCACGAGCAGTACTTC
TRBJ1-1 many 12 TRBV28 . CASTDDGLEAFF TGTGCCAGTACTGACGACGGGCTTGAAGCTTTCTTT
TRBJ2-7 once 15 TRBV9 TRBD1 CASSVTGGSPYEQYF TGTGCCAGCAGCGTTACAGGGGGCAGCCCCTACGAGCAGTACTTC
TRBJ2-1 many 16 TRBV6-1 TRBD1 CASRTGQGSTYNEQFF TGTGCCAGCAGGACGGGACAGGGATCAACCTACAATGAGCAGTTCTTC
TRBJ2-7 . 19 TRBV14 TRBD2 CASSHSGTSGRRLSYEQYF TGTGCCAGCAGCCACAGTGGCACTAGCGGGAGGCGCCTATCCTACGAGCAGTACTTC
TRBJ2-3 many 13 TRBV29-1 . CSARDVDTDTQYF TGCAGCGCCCGGGACGTGGATACAGATACGCAGTATTTT
TRBJ2-7 many 17 TRBV28 TRBD1 CASSDNPGQGGVYEQYF TGTGCCAGCAGCGACAATCCGGGACAGGGGGGCGTCTACGAGCAGTACTTC
TRBJ2-6 . 20 TRBV24-1 . CATSDTTDRSHRSGANVLTF TGTGCCACCAGTGATACTACCGACAGGAGTCACCGCTCTGGGGCCAACGTCCTGACTTTC
TRBJ2-7 once 14 TRBV20-1 . CSARDSTVYYEQYF TGCAGTGCTAGAGATAGTACAGTTTATTACGAGCAGTACTTC
TRBJ1-5 few 13 TRBV20-1 TRBD1 CSAGQGQGQPQHF TGCAGCGCAGGACAGGGGCAGGGACAGCCCCAGCATTTT
TRBJ2-3 many 16 TRBV7-3 TRBD2 CASSLTSSGNTDTQYF TGTGCCAGCAGCTTAACGTCTAGCGGGAACACAGATACGCAGTATTTT
TRBJ1-2 few 12 TRBV15 . CATSKDRSGYTF TGTGCCACCAGCAAAGACAGGTCTGGCTACACCTTC
TRBJ2-2 many 13 TRBV28 . CASSLRAPGELFF TGTGCCAGCAGTTTAAGGGCGCCCGGGGAGCTGTTTTTT
TRBJ2-3 . 13 TRBV28 TRBD2 CASRAGGADTQYF TGTGCCAGCAGGGCGGGAGGGGCAGATACGCAGTATTTT
TRBJ2-1 . 12 TRBV19 . CASTPNREEQFF TGTGCCAGTACACCCAACAGGGAAGAGCAGTTCTTC
TRBJ1-1 . 12 TRBV9 . CASSVSESEAFF TGTGCCAGCAGCGTATCGGAGAGTGAAGCTTTCTTT
TRBJ2-7 few 15 TRBV6-1 . CASSAISGTVGEQYF TGTGCCAGCAGCGCTATCAGCGGGACAGTCGGCGAGCAGTACTTC
TRBJ2-5 many 15 TRBV28 . CASSLIRQGGETQYF TGTGCCAGCAGTTTAATCCGGCAGGGCGGAGAGACCCAGTACTTC
TRBJ1-4 . 14 TRBV7-9 . CASRASWEEEKLFF TGTGCCAGCAGAGCAAGTTGGGAGGAAGAAAAACTGTTTTTT
TRBJ1-1 many 15 TRBV7-2 . CASSLAAVWNTEAFF TGTGCCAGCAGCTTAGCGGCCGTCTGGAACACTGAAGCTTTCTTT
TRBJ1-1 many 15 TRBV19 TRBD1 CASRAGTGANTEAFF TGTGCCAGTAGGGCCGGGACAGGGGCGAACACTGAAGCTTTCTTT
TRBJ1-2 . 15 TRBV11-2 . CASSFPTGAPYGYTF TGTGCCAGCAGCTTCCCCACCGGGGCACCGTATGGCTACACCTTC
TRBJ1-4 many 16 TRBV28 . CASSLFGAMANEKLFF TGTGCCAGCAGTTTATTCGGGGCTATGGCTAATGAAAAACTGTTTTTT
TRBJ2-3 few 16 TRBV5-8 . CASSYKDWYRLDTQYF TGTGCCAGCAGCTACAAGGACTGGTATCGACTAGATACGCAGTATTTT
TRBJ2-1 . 15 TRBV19 TRBD2 CASTHGTSSYNEQFF TGTGCCAGTACCCATGGGACTAGCTCCTACAATGAGCAGTTCTTC
TRBJ2-1 many 14 TRBV6-5 . CASSYGRDYNEQFF TGTGCCAGCAGTTACGGGCGCGATTACAATGAGCAGTTCTTC
TRBJ2-3 many 19 TRBV29-1 TRBD2 CSVEDRGREAIWGTDTQYF TGCAGCGTTGAAGATCGAGGGCGGGAGGCGATTTGGGGCACAGATACGCAGTATTTT
TRBJ2-1 few 19 TRBV30 TRBD2 CAWRGETSGRPSSYNEQFF TGTGCCTGGAGGGGAGAGACTAGCGGGAGGCCGAGCTCCTACAATGAGCAGTTCTTC
TRBJ1-1 . 16 TRBV19 . CASSIYQGLEVAEAFF TGTGCCAGTAGTATTTACCAGGGACTGGAAGTAGCTGAAGCTTTCTTT
TRBJ1-1 few 15 TRBV9 . CASSVGTALNTEAFF TGTGCCAGCAGCGTAGGGACAGCACTGAACACTGAAGCTTTCTTT
TRBJ2-7 few 14 TRBV13 TRBD2 CASSFREDSYEQYF TGTGCCAGCAGCTTCCGGGAGGACTCCTACGAGCAGTACTTC
TRBJ1-5 many 20 TRBV28 TRBD1 CASSLGSLFIRGPNSQPQHF TGTGCCAGCAGTTTGGGGAGTTTGTTTATTAGGGGGCCTAATAGTCAGCCCCAGCATTTT
TRBJ1-5 few 14 TRBV12-3/TRBV12-4 . CASSFRQNSQPQHF TGTGCCAGCAGTTTCAGGCAGAACTCTCAGCCCCAGCATTTT
TRBJ2-1 many 15 TRBV9 . CASSARLRSYNEQFF TGTGCCAGCAGCGCTCGACTAAGGTCCTACAATGAGCAGTTCTTC
TRBJ2-2 . 16 TRBV4-3 . CASSQEDFGRGRELFF TGCGCCAGCAGCCAAGAGGATTTCGGACGGGGGCGGGAGCTGTTTTTT
TRBJ2-1 many 18 TRBV7-8 . CASTIWLAPREPYNEQFF TGTGCCAGCACCATTTGGTTAGCGCCCCGAGAGCCCTACAATGAGCAGTTCTTC
TRBJ1-4 many 15 TRBV6-5 TRBD1 CASSYSQGRREKLFF TGTGCCAGCAGTTACTCACAGGGGCGCCGGGAAAAACTGTTTTTT
TRBJ2-1 many 14 TRBV2 TRBD2 CASPGLAGGIEQFF TGTGCCAGCCCGGGACTAGCGGGAGGTATTGAGCAGTTCTTC
TRBJ2-2 . 16 TRBV3-1 TRBD2 CASSQWASGSPGELFF TGTGCCAGCAGCCAATGGGCTAGCGGGAGTCCCGGGGAGCTGTTTTTT
TRBJ2-1 many 16 TRBV27 TRBD2 CASRKTTSGSPNEQFF TGTGCCAGCAGGAAAACGACTAGCGGGAGTCCCAATGAGCAGTTCTTC
TRBJ2-3 . 14 TRBV3-1 . CASSQDKFPYTQYF TGTGCCAGCAGCCAAGATAAGTTCCCATATACGCAGTATTTT
TRBJ2-1 few 15 TRBV29-1 . CSVEDSGGMHNEQFF TGCAGCGTTGAAGATTCAGGCGGGATGCACAATGAGCAGTTCTTC
TRBJ2-6 many 19 TRBV11-2 . CASSLDRRSGVSGANVLTF TGTGCCAGCAGCTTAGATAGGAGGAGCGGAGTCTCTGGGGCCAACGTCCTGACTTTC
TRBJ2-1 many 15 TRBV3-1 . CASSNTGGDYNEQFF TGTGCCAGCAGCAACACAGGGGGGGACTACAATGAGCAGTTCTTC
TRBJ2-3 once 14 TRBV20-1 . CSANLQGFTDTKYF TGCAGTGCTAACCTACAGGGATTCACAGATACGAAGTATTTT